Below are 23 T cell receptor beta chains sequenced from a single sample in a study of shared clonotypes between healthy human individuals. Produced via immunoSEQ multiplex PCR; TCRdb's table is partial and in-frame only. The sample comprises around 2,000,000 clones, around 95% of which are singletons, and 0.13% rests with the top ten. The specimen sequenced was naive CD4+ T cells sorted from blood. Subset denoted: CD45RA+ positively selected. The receptors originated from a man between 18 and 29 years old in good health.

The CDR3 DNA is TGTGCCAGCTCACTGACCCCCGGGACTACCTACGAGCAGTACTTC. Protein: CASSLTPGTTYEQYF. This chain uses TRBV18 with TRBJ2-7; 7 bases are shared with TRBD2. Germline V lookup: CDR1 KGHSH, CDR2 LQKENI. J lost 2 bases, V lost 4 bases, and 8 bases had no gene match. The length of the CDR3 is 15 residues.

The rearrangement uses TRBV10-2 and TRBJ2-3; unclear D gene. V lost 0 bases, J lost 7 bases, and 8 bases lay in between. Germline CDR1 and CDR2: WSHSY and SAAADI. The CDR3 has 13 residues. The CDR3 DNA reads TGCGCCAGCAGTGAGTCAACAGTAAATACGCAGTATTTT. Translating gives CASSESTVNTQYF.

In its sample, this clone was seen once. V and J are TRBV2 and TRBJ1-6; 7 positions match TRBD1. CDR1 is SNHLY and CDR2 is FYNNEI in the germline V gene. The CDR3 has 15 amino acids. V shed 5 bases, J shed 7 bases, and the junction held 8 bases outside the gene matches. CDR3 region: CASSLRPDRNSPLHF. CDR3 coding DNA: TGTGCCAGCAGTCTCCGTCCGGACAGGAATTCACCCCTCCACTTT.

The V and J genes are TRBV5-1 and TRBJ1-2, with 12 bases fitting TRBD1. J gave up 3 bases and V 3 bases, and 6 bases lay outside the gene matches. CDR1 SGHRS and CDR2 YFSETQ come from the germline V gene. The CDR3 consists of 16 residues. As DNA, the CDR3 is TGCGCCAGCAGCTCGACGGGACAGGGGGCATACTATGGCTACACCTTC. It encodes CASSSTGQGAYYGYTF.

The J gene is TRBJ2-1, the V gene TRBV28, with D unclear. V shed 6 bases and J shed 9 bases, with 12 bases lying between them. Germline CDR1 MDHEN, CDR2 SYDVKM. There are 12 residues in the CDR3. The CDR3 DNA reads TGTGCCAGCAGCCCTAACACCGGTGAGCAGTTCTTC. It specifies CASSPNTGEQFF. Full variable domain (missing parts from reference TRBV28 and TRBJ2-1): DVKVTQSSRYLVKRTGEKVFLECVQDMDHENMFWYRQDPGLGLRLIYFSYDVKMKEKGDIPEGYSVSREKKERFSLILESASTNQTSMYLCASSPNTGEQFFGPGTRLTVL.

A remark on this clone: Within the sample, other DNA sequences also encode this same CDR3. J is TRBJ2-5 and V is TRBV10-3; a weak D match, TRBD1 (5 bases). V gave up 8 bases and J gave up 1 base, with 8 bases separating them. The length of the CDR3 is 12 residues. CDR1 and CDR2 from the germline V gene are ENHRY and SYGVKD. DNA of the CDR3: TGTGCCATCGGGGCAGCCCAAGAGACCCAGTACTTC. Translated: CAIGAAQETQYF.

The chain joins TRBV7-3 to TRBJ1-1; D not resolved. Germline V gene lookup returns CDR1 SGHTA and CDR2 FQGTGA. This CDR3 is built from 13 residues. V gave up 1 base and J gave up 1 base, with 4 bases separating them. CDR3 DNA sequence: TGTGCCAGCAGCTTAAACTGGAACACTGAAGCTTTCTTT. Residues: CASSLNWNTEAFF.

This chain connects TRBV7-9 to TRBJ1-1; the D gene is possibly TRBD1 (6 bases). V was pared by 3 bases and J by 1 base, with 12 bases between. The CDR3 covers 15 residues. Germline CDR1 reads SEHNR; CDR2 reads FQNEAQ (reference sequence). The CDR3 reads CASSFVGGRNTEAFF. CDR3 DNA: TGTGCCAGCAGCTTCGTTGGGGGCCGGAACACTGAAGCTTTCTTT.

This clone occurred once. The CDR3 DNA sequence: TGCGCCAGCAGTGACGCGGGAGATACGCAGTATTTT. Translation gives CASSDAGDTQYF. This chain links TRBV10-1 with TRBJ2-3; D possibly corresponds to TRBD2 (5 bases). The CDR3 length is 12 residues. V was cut by 3 bases and J by 5 bases, with 6 bases left in between. Germline lookup yields CDR1 WNHNN and CDR2 SYGVQD (reference sequence).

This rearrangement joins TRBV5-1 to TRBJ1-2; a weak D match, TRBD1 (5 bases). Per the germline V gene, CDR1 is SGHRS and CDR2 is YFSETQ. V shed 2 bases and J shed 7 bases, with 15 bases lying between them. This CDR3 has 14 amino acids. The DNA of the CDR3 is TGCGCCAGCAGCTTCCATGAGGGGAGGAGTGGCTACACCTTC. It codes for CASSFHEGRSGYTF. The variable domain in full, with the rest retrieved from reference TRBV5-1 and TRBJ1-2, is KAGVTQTPRYLIKTRGQQVTLSCSPISGHRSVSWYQQTPGQGLQFLFEYFSETQRNKGNFPGRFSGRQFSNSRSEMNVSTLELGDSALYLCASSFHEGRSGYTFGSGTRLTVV.

The genes are TRBV9 and TRBJ1-1; D is uncertain. The CDR3 spans 15 residues. Germline CDR1 reads SGDLS; CDR2 reads YYNGEE. Trimming took off 3 bases at V and 1 base at J, with 13 bases between the two ends. CDR3 in DNA: TGTGCCAGCAGCGCCCCCGGAACTACGAACACTGAAGCTTTCTTT. Protein product: CASSAPGTTNTEAFF.

In regard to this clone: Within the sample, other DNA sequences also encode this same CDR3. The genes are TRBV5-1 and TRBJ1-1; no definite D call. This CDR3 is built from 13 residues. The germline V gene has CDR1 SGHRS and CDR2 YFSETQ. Trimming removed 2 bases at V and 4 bases at J, with 9 bases between. This chain's CDR3 is CASSLDPSTEAFF. The DNA of the CDR3 is TGCGCCAGCAGCTTAGACCCGAGCACTGAAGCTTTCTTT.

The chain couples TRBV5-4 to TRBJ2-5; D possibly corresponds to TRBD2 (5 bases). With 0 bases removed from V and 5 bases from J, the gap between germline ends came to 11 bases. This CDR3 has 14 amino acids. In germline, CDR1 is SGHNT, CDR2 YYREEE (reference sequence). The CDR3 DNA reads as TGTGCCAGCAGCTTGGGTACTAGTAGGGAGACCCAGTACTTC. As protein: CASSLGTSRETQYF.

V and J are TRBV6-5 and TRBJ2-7; unclear D gene. With 0 bases removed from V and 1 base from J, the gap between germline ends came to 7 bases. This CDR3 has 14 residues. Looked up from germline, CDR1 is MNHEY and CDR2 is SVGAGI. The CDR3 here is CASSYSSYSYEQYF. The CDR3 coding sequence is TGTGCCAGCAGTTACTCGAGTTATTCCTACGAGCAGTACTTC.

This chain joins TRBV28 and TRBJ2-7; D is perhaps TRBD1 or TRBD2 (6 bases each). The CDR3 is made up of 14 amino acids. The V end was cut by 8 bases, the J end by 2 bases, with 16 bases between. In germline, CDR1 is MDHEN, CDR2 SYDVKM. CDR3 sequence reads: CASCRGPLTYEQYF. The CDR3 coding sequence is TGTGCCAGCTGCCGGGGGCCCCTAACCTACGAGCAGTACTTC.

The chain has TRBV4-1 and TRBJ2-6; the D gene is possibly TRBD2 (7 bases). V was trimmed by 3 bases and J by 0 bases, leaving 24 bases between them. The CDR3 spans 21 residues. The germline CDR1 and CDR2 sequences are MGHRA and YSYEKL. In DNA, the CDR3 is TGCGCCAGCAGCCAGGCCCCTTCTATCGGGGGGCTTCGCTCTGGGGCCAACGTCCTGACTTTC. Amino acids: CASSQAPSIGGLRSGANVLTF.

The chain carries TRBV5-7 and TRBJ2-1, with unresolved D. TRBV5-7 qualifies as an ORF whose function is uncertain. The CDR3 has 12 residues. The V and J ends lost 1 base and 6 bases respectively, with 5 bases between them. CDR3 sequence (DNA): TGTGCCAGCAGCTTGCTCTGCAATGAGCAGTTCTTC. Its translation is CASSLLCNEQFF.

This chain uses TRBV19 with TRBJ2-3, with D perhaps TRBD1 (5 bases). Deletions cut 5 bases from V and 5 bases from J, with 11 bases between. The CDR3 has 13 residues. Germline assignment: CDR1 LNHDA and CDR2 SQIVND (reference sequence). The CDR3 sequence: CASSPTGQDTQYF. The CDR3 bases are TGTGCCAGTAGTCCCACAGGTCAAGATACGCAGTATTTT. Supplemented by reference TRBV19 and TRBJ2-3, the full variable domain reads DGGITQSPKYLFRKEGQNVTLSCEQNLNHDAMYWYRQDPGQGLRLIYYSQIVNDFQKGDIAEGYSVSREKKESFPLTVTSAQKNPTAFYLCASSPTGQDTQYFGPGTRLTVL.

V is TRBV5-4 and J is TRBJ1-2; TRBD1 matches 8 bases. This CDR3 region has 17 residues. Germline V CDR1 and CDR2: SGHNT, YYREEE (reference sequence). Trimming took 0 bases from V and 8 from J; bases not matched to a gene: 15. CDR3 sequence: CASSLAETGVIGRGYTF. DNA of the CDR3: TGTGCCAGCAGCTTGGCGGAGACAGGGGTTATTGGAAGGGGCTACACCTTC.

The chain carries TRBV30 and TRBJ1-2; 8 bases map to TRBD1. Germline V CDR1 and CDR2: GTSNPN, SVGIG (reference sequence). This CDR3 region has 14 residues. Trimming took 0 bases from V and 5 from J; bases not matched to a gene: 5. The CDR3 loop reads CAWSVQGALYGYTF. For the CDR3, the DNA is TGTGCCTGGAGTGTTCAGGGGGCTTTATATGGCTACACCTTC. The full variable domain, in which reference TRBV30 and TRBJ1-2 provide the parts outside the CDR3, is SQTIHQWPATLVQPVGSPLSLECTVEGTSNPNLYWYRQAAGRGLQLLFYSVGIGQISSEVPQNLSASRPQDRQFILSSKKLLLSDSGFYLCAWSVQGALYGYTFGSGTRLTVV.

This clone was recorded only once. The chain joins TRBV6-1 to TRBJ2-1; 13 nucleotides match TRBD2. There are 14 residues in the CDR3. Trimming cost V 10 bases and J 9 bases; bases outside gene matches: 9. The germline gives CDR1 MNHNS, CDR2 SASEGT. CDR3: CATQGGLAGPEQFF. CDR3 DNA: TGTGCCACCCAAGGGGGACTAGCGGGGCCTGAGCAGTTCTTC.

The chain carries TRBV5-4 and TRBJ2-7, with 9 bases aligning to TRBD1. The V segment lost 4 bases and the J segment 2 bases; nucleotides outside the gene matches: 4. Per the germline V gene, CDR1 is SGHNT and CDR2 is YYREEE (reference sequence). The CDR3 totals 14 residues. CDR3 protein: CASSRTGVAYEQYF. The CDR3, as DNA: TGTGCCAGCAGCCGGACAGGGGTGGCCTACGAGCAGTACTTC.

The V gene is TRBV6-5, the J gene TRBJ2-5, with TRBD2 matching 7 bases. V was clipped by 9 bases and J by 4 bases; unmatched bases: 11. Germline CDR1 reads MNHEY; CDR2 reads SVGAGI. The CDR3 extends over 14 amino acids. The CDR3 spells CASGYRGGGETQYF. The CDR3 DNA reads as TGTGCCAGTGGTTACCGGGGCGGGGGAGAGACCCAGTACTTC.